Below, one T cell receptor beta chain is given with its context. Sequencing was performed with immunoSEQ multiplex PCR; in TCRdb, only in-frame clones are kept and a portion is missing. The table lists some 180,000 clones, more than 85% of them singletons. V lost 4 bases and J lost 4; bases outside the gene matches: 7. The CDR3 consists of 15 residues. The germline CDR1 and CDR2 sequences are LGHNA and YNFKEQ. This record belongs to a study of T cell responses to AZD1222 COVID-19 vaccine. This TCR came from an adult who received the AZD1222 COVID-19 vaccine. The chain has TRBV4-2 and TRBJ1-5, with TRBD1 matching over 7 bases. The starting material was peripheral blood, obtained 28 days after the second AZD1222 dose. CDR3 sequence reads: CASSRQGLENQPQHF. The CDR3 coding sequence is TGTGCCAGCAGCCGACAGGGATTAGAGAATCAGCCCCAGCATTTT.